The TCR beta chain described here comes from a study of T-cell memory formation after mild COVID-19. On the study more broadly: The two donors had largely donor-specific TCR clusters.

Findings of the study overall: That cross-reactive memory joined was suggested by some responding clones appearing in pre-infection memory.

As concerns this clonotype: The antigen is unknown.

Germline V gene sequence: CDR1 KGHDR, CDR2 SFDVKD. The CDR3 length is 19 residues. With 0 bases clipped from V and 7 bases from J, the junction kept 15 bases outside the gene matches. Each CDR3 protein gets one entry after TCRdb re-called the 5' RACE reads with MiXCR. The sample has hundreds of thousands of distinct CDR3 sequences; 17% are singletons. The source of this sequence is an adult woman who had mild COVID-19 (a few samples of this study predate the infection). Cell type and time point are not known. What was sequenced was PBMCs or a T cell subset sorted from them (not recorded which). J is TRBJ2-1 and V is TRBV24-1; TRBD2 agrees at 9 bases. The CDR3 DNA reads as TGTGCCACCAGTGATTTGCCCACTGGTGGAGCGGGAGGTGGGAATGAGCAGTTCTTC. Translating gives CATSDLPTGGAGGGNEQFF.